Following are 24 T cell receptor beta chains from one sample sequenced in a study of tissue T cells after allogeneic stem cell transplantation. This table comes from immunoSEQ multiplex PCR, and its TCRdb copy is limited to in-frame clones, with some not included. The profile shows about 26,000 clones, more than 80% of them singletons. Sample: blood, taken before transplantation. The receptors here all came from a male donor aged 60 or older who later had graft-versus-host disease after an allogeneic stem cell transplant.

The J gene is TRBJ2-7, the V gene TRBV19; D might be TRBD1 or TRBD2, each matching 5 bases. The CDR3 is made up of 11 amino acids. Trimming took off 6 bases at V and 7 bases at J, with 10 bases between the two ends. From germline, CDR1 is LNHDA and CDR2 SQIVND (reference sequence). The CDR3 region has the DNA TGTGCCAGTAGGGGGACCCTAGAGCAGTACTTC. Protein: CASRGTLEQYF.

On this clone itself: A read error may account for a junction end that differs from germline. The V gene is TRBV7-6, the J gene TRBJ1-1; D is undetermined. Per germline, CDR1 SGHVS and CDR2 FNYEAQ. The CDR3 has 10 amino acids. This chain's CDR3 is CASSVNSVRF. In nucleotides, the CDR3 is TGTGCCAGCAGCGTTAACAGCGTCCGATTT.

The chain carries TRBV9 and TRBJ1-1; D perhaps matches TRBD1 (6 bases). Per germline, CDR1 SGDLS and CDR2 YYNGEE. V was trimmed by 6 bases and J by 4 bases, leaving 13 bases between them. The CDR3 loop spans 13 amino acids. The DNA of the CDR3 is TGTGCCAGCAACCCGGGGGCTTTCACTGAAGCTTTCTTT. As protein: CASNPGAFTEAFF.

CDR3 DNA sequence: TGTGCCAGCAGCACACAGACGGGCTGGGATCCGTACTTC. Protein product: CASSTQTGWDPYF. The chain recombines TRBV7-2 with TRBJ2-7; no clear D. Germline CDR1 SGHTA, CDR2 FQGNSA. V lost 5 bases and J 12 bases, leaving 20 bases between the germline ends. This CDR3 contains 13 residues.

This chain uses TRBV24-1 with TRBJ2-2; 8 bases agree with TRBD1. The J segment lost 1 base and the V segment lost 8 bases, leaving 5 bases of the junction unmatched. In germline, CDR1 is KGHDR, CDR2 SFDVKD. This CDR3 spans 15 amino acids. The CDR3 loop reads CATMSGTGNTGELFF. For the CDR3, the DNA is TGTGCCACCATGTCGGGGACAGGGAACACCGGGGAGCTGTTTTTT.

This sequence joins TRBV9 and TRBJ2-1; D is unclear. The V gene lost 3 bases and the J gene lost 4 bases, with 14 bases spanning the gap. The CDR3 contains 15 residues. Germline V gene lookup returns CDR1 SGDLS and CDR2 YYNGEE. For the CDR3, the DNA is TGTGCCAGCAGCGATTACCTTTCCCTTTACAATGAGCAGTTCTTC. Translation gives CASSDYLSLYNEQFF. Using reference TRBV9 and TRBJ2-1 for the parts outside the CDR3, the full variable domain is DSGVTQTPKHLITATGQRVTLRCSPRSGDLSVYWYQQSLDQGLQFLIQYYNGEERAKGNILERFSAQQFPDLHSELNLSSLELGDSALYFCASSDYLSLYNEQFFGPGTRLTVL.

J is TRBJ1-3 and V is TRBV2; D gene unclear. This CDR3 spans 17 amino acids. V was cut by 5 bases and J by 5 bases, with 22 bases left in between. Germline V gene sequence: CDR1 SNHLY, CDR2 FYNNEI. CDR3 bases: TGTGCCAGCAGTCCAGGCCCCGCGGTGGGCCCTAGAAACACCATATATTTT. Its protein is CASSPGPAVGPRNTIYF.

This chain uses TRBV5-1 with TRBJ1-3; D remains ambiguous. Germline CDR1 is SGHRS and CDR2 is YFSETQ. This CDR3 comprises 18 residues. V was clipped by 0 bases and J by 0 bases, with 16 bases between them. For the CDR3, the DNA is TGCGCCAGCAGCTTGGGCCGTTTCGGGGTCCGCTCTGGAAACACCATATATTTT. This sequence encodes CASSLGRFGVRSGNTIYF. The full variable domain, in which reference TRBV5-1 and TRBJ1-3 provide the parts outside the CDR3, is KAGVTQTPRYLIKTRGQQVTLSCSPISGHRSVSWYQQTPGQGLQFLFEYFSETQRNKGNFPGRFSGRQFSNSRSEMNVSTLELGDSALYLCASSLGRFGVRSGNTIYFGEGSWLTVV.

This clone was detected only a few times. The chain uses TRBV18 and TRBJ2-5; no reliable D call. The CDR3 runs 13 residues. CDR1 is KGHSH, CDR2 LQKENI, per germline. V lost 6 bases and J 1 base, leaving 9 bases between the germline ends. As DNA, the CDR3 is TGTGCCAGCTCTCCATCCCCCCAAGAGACCCAGTACTTC. Its translation: CASSPSPQETQYF. Based on the CDR3 plus reference TRBV18 and TRBJ2-5, the full variable domain is NAGVMQNPRHLVRRRGQEARLRCSPMKGHSHVYWYRQLPEEGLKFMVYLQKENIIDESGMPKERFSAEFPKEGPSILRIQQVVRGDSAAYFCASSPSPQETQYFGPGTRLLVL.

This sequence joins TRBV5-1 and TRBJ2-7; the match to TRBD2 covers 15 bases. The V and J ends lost 3 bases and 4 bases, in that order; junction bases with no gene match: 5. Germline CDR1 reads SGHRS; CDR2 reads YFSETQ. The length of the CDR3 is 16 residues. The CDR3 bases are TGCGCCAGCAGCTCGGGGACTAGCGGGAGGACATACGAGCAGTACTTC. Translating gives CASSSGTSGRTYEQYF.

CDR3: CASSQPHGGYTEAFF. DNA for the CDR3: TGCGCCAGCAGCCAACCTCACGGGGGGTACACTGAAGCTTTCTTT. V gene TRBV4-3 combines with J gene TRBJ1-1; D is perhaps TRBD1 (5 bases). The V gene's germline CDR1 is LGHNA and CDR2 YSLEER. V shed 2 bases and J shed 3 bases, with 13 bases lying between them. This CDR3 contains 15 residues.

The chain employs TRBV6-5 and TRBJ1-6; D not certain. V was cut by 5 bases and J by 6 bases, with 14 bases left in between. The CDR3 extends over 15 amino acids. Germline-derived CDR1 and CDR2 are MNHEY and SVGAGI. The CDR3 is CASSPQPNVNSPLHF. For the CDR3, the DNA is TGTGCCAGCAGTCCCCAGCCCAATGTTAATTCACCCCTCCACTTT.

The rearrangement links TRBV19 to TRBJ1-1; 7 bases match TRBD1. The germline V gene encodes CDR1 LNHDA and CDR2 SQIVND (reference sequence). This CDR3 comprises 13 residues. Trimming at V came to 5 bases and at J to 6 bases, leaving 6 bases not matched to a gene. In DNA, the CDR3 is TGTGCCAGTAGTTTCTTGGGGACAGCTGAAGCTTTCTTT. It encodes CASSFLGTAEAFF. The full variable domain, rest sourced from reference TRBV19 and TRBJ1-1, is DGGITQSPKYLFRKEGQNVTLSCEQNLNHDAMYWYRQDPGQGLRLIYYSQIVNDFQKGDIAEGYSVSREKKESFPLTVTSAQKNPTAFYLCASSFLGTAEAFFGQGTRLTVV.

The chain is built from TRBV6-6 and TRBJ2-2, with D tentatively TRBD1 (5 bases). Deletions cut 6 bases from V and 8 bases from J, with 13 bases between. CDR3 length: 13 amino acids. Germline V gene data show CDR1 as MNHNY and CDR2 as SVGAGI (reference sequence). CDR3 sequence: CASRAGSPGELFF. CDR3 nucleotides: TGTGCCAGCAGAGCAGGGTCCCCTGGGGAGCTGTTTTTT.

This chain connects TRBV5-1 to TRBJ2-6; D could derive from TRBD1 or TRBD2 (5 bases each). Germline V gives CDR1 SGHRS, CDR2 YFSETQ. CDR3 length equals 20 residues. The V and J ends lost 4 bases and 0 bases respectively, with 23 bases between them. The CDR3 region has the DNA TGCGCCAGCAGCGCGGACATCCCCCCGGGACCAAGCTCTGGGGCCAACGTCCTGACTTTC. It translates to CASSADIPPGPSSGANVLTF.

This rearrangement joins TRBV3-1 (or the pseudogene TRBV3-2) to TRBJ2-7; D is unclear. Trimming took 3 bases from V and 0 from J, leaving 6 bases between them. Germline CDR1 reads LGHDT; CDR2 reads YNNKEL (reference sequence). This CDR3 is built from 13 residues. The CDR3 is CASSQGISYEQYF. As DNA, the CDR3 is TGTGCCAGCAGCCAGGGGATCTCCTACGAGCAGTACTTC.

The CDR3 spells CASSIDLGGYGYTF. For the CDR3, the DNA is TGTGCCAGTAGTATAGATCTTGGAGGTTATGGCTACACCTTC. The chain is built from TRBV19 and TRBJ1-2; D is undetermined. Per germline, CDR1 LNHDA and CDR2 SQIVND (reference sequence). V lost 0 bases to trimming and J lost 5 bases, with 10 bases between them. This CDR3 is built from 14 residues.

This clone has a single count. The chain employs TRBV4-1 and TRBJ1-2; a possible D gene is TRBD1 (5 bases). Germline CDR1 and CDR2: MGHRA and YSYEKL. V lost 4 bases and J 1 base, leaving 10 bases between the germline ends. This CDR3 contains 14 residues. The CDR3 coding sequence is TGCGCCAGCAGCCCGCAGGGAGGTAACTATGGCTACACCTTC. Translated: CASSPQGGNYGYTF.

CDR3 sequence: CASSQPGLAIDTQYF. Written as DNA, the CDR3 is TGCGCCAGCAGCCAACCGGGACTAGCCATAGATACGCAGTATTTT. The chain combines TRBV4-1 with TRBJ2-3; 9 nucleotides line up with TRBD2. Trimming cost V 2 bases and J 5 bases; bases outside gene matches: 5. CDR3 length: 15 residues. Germline assignment: CDR1 MGHRA and CDR2 YSYEKL.

This clone came up once. CDR3 amino acids: CASSQTDTQYF. CDR3 nucleotide sequence: TGTGCCAGCAGCCAAACAGATACGCAGTATTTT. The chain joins TRBV3-1 (or the pseudogene TRBV3-2) to TRBJ2-3, with no clear D. CDR1 LGHDT and CDR2 YNNKEL come from the germline V gene (reference sequence). This CDR3 comprises 11 residues. Trimming stripped 2 bases from V and 3 bases from J, with 0 bases between.

V and J are TRBV29-1 and TRBJ1-2; 8 bases line up with TRBD1. Looked up from germline, CDR1 is SQVTM and CDR2 is ANQGSEA. The CDR3 is made up of 13 amino acids. J was trimmed by 7 bases and V by 7 bases; bases with no gene match: 11. The CDR3 DNA reads TGCAGCGATGGACAGGGAGTCATCGGTGGCTACACCTTC. Encoded protein: CSDGQGVIGGYTF.

The chain employs TRBV7-9 and TRBJ1-1; TRBD1 might be the D (5 bases). Germline V CDR1 and CDR2: SEHNR, FQNEAQ (reference sequence). The CDR3 is 15 residues long. The V gene lost 5 bases and the J gene lost 2 bases, with 15 bases spanning the gap. The CDR3 nucleotides are TGTGCCAGCAGCCCCATTCCGGGGGTCAACACTGAAGCTTTCTTT. Translated: CASSPIPGVNTEAFF. Full variable domain (remainder filled in from reference TRBV7-9 and TRBJ1-1): DTGVSQNPRHKITKRGQNVTFRCDPISEHNRLYWYRQTLGQGPEFLTYFQNEAQLEKSRLLSDRFSAERPKGSFSTLEIQRTEQGDSAMYLCASSPIPGVNTEAFFGQGTRLTVV.

V gene TRBV5-6 combines with J gene TRBJ1-6, with D unresolved. Germline CDR1 is SGHDT and CDR2 is YYEEEE. The V end was cut by 1 base, the J end by 0 bases, with 11 bases between. This CDR3 region has 17 residues. The CDR3: CASSLSSSSSYNSPLHF. CDR3 DNA sequence: TGTGCCAGCAGCTTGTCCAGTTCGAGCTCCTATAATTCACCCCTCCACTTT.

The chain combines TRBV5-1 with TRBJ2-1; D is tentatively TRBD1 or TRBD2 (5 bases each). The CDR3 runs to 13 residues. Trimming shortened V by 4 bases and J by 7 bases, and 12 bases separated the two germline ends. Germline CDR1 and CDR2: SGHRS and YFSETQ. DNA for the CDR3: TGCGCCAGCAGCGTACTAGAGGGGAATGAGCAGTTCTTC. It is translated as CASSVLEGNEQFF.